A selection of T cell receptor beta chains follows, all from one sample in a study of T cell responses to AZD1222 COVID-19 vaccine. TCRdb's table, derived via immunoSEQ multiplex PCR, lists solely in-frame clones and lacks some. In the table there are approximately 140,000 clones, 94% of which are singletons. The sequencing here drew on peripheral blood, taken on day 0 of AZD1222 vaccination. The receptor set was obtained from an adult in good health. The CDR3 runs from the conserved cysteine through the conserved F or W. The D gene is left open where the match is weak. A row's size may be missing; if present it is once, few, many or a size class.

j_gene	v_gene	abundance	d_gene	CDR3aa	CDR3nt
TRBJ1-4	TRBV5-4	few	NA	CASSLQSSVSTNEKLFF	TGTGCCAGCAGCTTGCAGTCATCCGTCTCAACTAATGAAAAACTGTTTTTT
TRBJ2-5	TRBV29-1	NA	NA	CSAGDETQYF	TGCAGCGCAGGGGACGAGACCCAGTACTTC
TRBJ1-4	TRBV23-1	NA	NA	CAKNPPRQAVNNEKLFF	TGCGCCAAGAACCCGCCGCGCCAGGCGGTAAATAATGAAAAACTGTTTTTT
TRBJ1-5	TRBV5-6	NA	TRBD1	CASSWRTGSQPQHF	TGTGCCAGCAGTTGGAGGACAGGGAGTCAGCCCCAGCATTTT
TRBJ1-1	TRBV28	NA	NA	CASSPSGEMNTEAFF	TGTGCCAGCAGTCCCTCGGGGGAAATGAACACTGAAGCTTTCTTT
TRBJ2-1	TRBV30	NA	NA	CAWSAGVSALGRTYNEQFF	TGTGCCTGGAGTGCGGGCGTCAGTGCCCTCGGGCGTACCTACAATGAGCAGTTCTTC
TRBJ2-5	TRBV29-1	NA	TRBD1	CSASGQGLQETQYF	TGCAGCGCCTCAGGACAGGGCCTTCAAGAGACCCAGTACTTC
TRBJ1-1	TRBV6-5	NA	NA	CASSQGWKPEAFF	TGTGCCAGCAGCCAGGGTTGGAAGCCTGAAGCTTTCTTT
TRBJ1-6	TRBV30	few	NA	CAWSPAGTVNSPLHF	TGTGCCTGGAGCCCCGCGGGGACGGTGAATTCACCCCTCCACTTT
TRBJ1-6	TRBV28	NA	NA	CASSTTPGNSPLHF	TGTGCCAGCAGTACCACTCCAGGGAACTCACCCCTCCACTTT
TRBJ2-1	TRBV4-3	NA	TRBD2	CASSPEGRGRAFNEQFF	TGCGCCAGCAGCCCAGAGGGGCGCGGGAGGGCCTTCAATGAGCAGTTCTTC
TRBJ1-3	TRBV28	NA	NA	CASSRSASGNTIYF	TGTGCCAGCAGCAGGTCCGCCTCTGGAAACACCATATATTTT
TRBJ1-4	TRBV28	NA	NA	CASCLGAGWEKLFF	TGTGCCAGCTGCCTGGGGGCCGGCTGGGAAAAACTGTTTTTT
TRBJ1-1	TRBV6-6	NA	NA	CASVGRGGTEAFF	TGTGCCAGCGTAGGGCGGGGGGGCACTGAAGCTTTCTTT
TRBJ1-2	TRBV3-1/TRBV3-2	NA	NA	CASSYNVFFPDQNNYGYTF	TGTGCCAGCAGCTACAATGTTTTTTTCCCTGACCAGAATAACTATGGCTACACCTTC
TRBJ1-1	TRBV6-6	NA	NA	CASSYGQGFNTEAFF	TGTGCCAGCAGTTACGGGCAGGGTTTCAACACTGAAGCTTTCTTT
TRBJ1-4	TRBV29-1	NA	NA	CSAGLGEREKLFF	TGCAGCGCCGGCCTTGGAGAGCGTGAAAAACTGTTTTTT
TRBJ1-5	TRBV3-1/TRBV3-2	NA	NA	CASSQVYGDSNQPQHF	TGTGCCAGCAGCCAAGTCTACGGGGACAGCAATCAGCCCCAGCATTTT
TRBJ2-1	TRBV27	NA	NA	CASSPTGRAYNEQFF	TGTGCCAGCAGTCCGACTGGGCGGGCTTACAATGAGCAGTTCTTC
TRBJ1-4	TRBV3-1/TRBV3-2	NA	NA	CASSQENRRATNEKLFF	TGTGCCAGCAGCCAAGAGAACAGACGTGCAACTAATGAAAAACTGTTTTTT
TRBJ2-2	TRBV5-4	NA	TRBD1	CASSLLAGGTGELFF	TGTGCCAGCAGCTTGCTGGCAGGGGGCACCGGGGAGCTGTTTTTT
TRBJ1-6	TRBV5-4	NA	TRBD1	CASSRRTGGNSPLHF	TGTGCCAGCAGCCGGAGGACAGGGGGTAATTCACCCCTCCACTTT
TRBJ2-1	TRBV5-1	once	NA	CASSFSMDEQFF	TGCGCCAGCAGCTTTAGTATGGATGAGCAGTTCTTC
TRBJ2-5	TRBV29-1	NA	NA	CSVVGGQETQYF	TGCAGCGTTGTTGGGGGGCAAGAGACCCAGTACTTC
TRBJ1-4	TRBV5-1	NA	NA	CASSLVSWTGVEKLFF	TGCGCCAGCAGCTTGGTGTCGTGGACCGGGGTCGAAAAACTGTTTTTT
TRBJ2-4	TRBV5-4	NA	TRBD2	CASSLGGTRHIQYF	TGTGCCAGCAGCTTGGGCGGGACTAGACACATTCAGTACTTC
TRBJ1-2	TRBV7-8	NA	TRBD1	CASSLEGLTGKRGYTF	TGTGCCAGCAGCTTAGAGGGGTTGACAGGGAAACGGGGCTACACCTTC
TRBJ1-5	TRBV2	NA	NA	CASSLTENQPQHF	TGTGCCAGCAGCCTTACAGAGAATCAGCCCCAGCATTTT
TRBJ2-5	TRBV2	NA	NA	CASTWRVETQYF	TGTGCCAGCACGTGGCGGGTAGAGACCCAGTACTTC
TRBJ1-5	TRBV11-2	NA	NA	CASSQLDQPQHF	TGTGCCAGCAGCCAACTCGATCAGCCCCAGCATTTT
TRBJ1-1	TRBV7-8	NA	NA	CASSPGRRKLNTEAFF	TGTGCCAGCAGCCCGGGCCGGCGGAAGTTGAACACTGAAGCTTTCTTT
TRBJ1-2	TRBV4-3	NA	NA	CASSQDRAFSSGYTF	TGCGCCAGCAGCCAAGATAGGGCTTTTTCGTCGGGCTACACCTTC
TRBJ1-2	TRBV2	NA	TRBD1	CASGGTGDYGYTF	TGTGCCAGTGGAGGGACAGGGGACTATGGCTACACCTTC
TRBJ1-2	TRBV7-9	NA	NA	CASSLQGAGPDGYTF	TGTGCCAGCAGCTTACAGGGCGCCGGTCCGGATGGCTACACCTTC
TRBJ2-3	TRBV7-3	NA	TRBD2	CASSPSGGYSDTQYF	TGTGCCAGCAGCCCTAGCGGGGGGTATTCAGATACGCAGTATTTT
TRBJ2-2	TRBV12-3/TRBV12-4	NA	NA	CASSLRQLGELFF	TGTGCCAGCAGTTTAAGACAGCTCGGGGAGCTGTTTTTT